Each of the 8 T cell receptor beta chains below was sequenced from the same sample in a study of naive and memory T cell subsets. Study-level points and caveats: Possibly reflecting memory cells re-expressing CD45RA, a few larger clonotypes occurred in naive repertoires, especially CD8.

Their cognate antigens are unknown. Two oligonucleotides, mixed equimolar, formed the beta constant-region primer covering TRBC1 and TRBC2. The ligated cDNA underwent four PCR rounds using SP2 and nested alpha and beta constant-region primers. TCRdb recomputed calls from the UMI-ligation and nested PCR reads with MiXCR, one row per CDR3 protein. The repertoire includes 98,000 or so distinct CDR3 sequences, approximately 10% of them detected once, and just over 0.13% sits in the top ten. The source material was naive CD4+ T cells from blood. The source of these receptors is a human donor in good health.

This chain joins TRBV6-2 or TRBV6-3 and TRBJ1-1; tentatively, D is TRBD1 (5 bases). In germline, CDR1 is MNHEY, CDR2 SVGEGT. The V end was cut by 2 bases, the J end by 2 bases, with 15 bases between. This CDR3 is 16 amino acids long. The CDR3, as DNA: TGTGCCAGCAGTTACGGGGGGTCGGGGCGAAACACTGAAGCTTTCTTT. Protein sequence: CASSYGGSGRNTEAFF.

This clonotype occurred many times. The chain uses TRBV7-2 and TRBJ2-1; D is unclear. This CDR3 region has 15 residues. CDR1 is SGHTA, CDR2 FQGNSA, per germline. V dropped 5 bases and J dropped 7 bases, with 18 bases sitting between them. The CDR3, as DNA: TGTGCCAGCAGCCGTTCCAGGACCCAACCTAATGAGCAGTTCTTC. Residues: CASSRSRTQPNEQFF.

This clonotype was detected many times. This rearrangement joins TRBV7-2 to TRBJ2-3; 9 bases are shared with TRBD2. CDR3 length equals 17 residues. Germline V gene data show CDR1 as SGHTA and CDR2 as FQGNSA. The J segment lost 1 base and the V segment lost 0 bases, leaving 5 bases of the junction unmatched. The CDR3 bases are TGTGCCAGCAGCTTAGCTCGTCGGACTAGCGGCACAGATACGCAGTATTTT. Translation gives CASSLARRTSGTDTQYF.

V usage is TRBV14 and J usage is TRBJ1-4, with D possibly matching TRBD1 (5 bases). This CDR3 comprises 14 residues. Deletions cut 0 bases from V and 8 bases from J, with 10 bases between. The germline CDR1 and CDR2 sequences are SGHDN and FVKESK. This chain's CDR3 is CASSQDRASEKLFF. The CDR3 region has the DNA TGTGCCAGCAGCCAAGACAGGGCCTCAGAAAAACTGTTTTTT. The variable domain in full, with the rest retrieved from reference TRBV14 and TRBJ1-4, is EAGVTQFPSHSVIEKGQTVTLRCDPISGHDNLYWYRRVMGKEIKFLLHFVKESKQDESGMPNNRFLAERTGGTYSTLKVQPAELEDSGVYFCASSQDRASEKLFFGSGTQLSVL.

This chain uses TRBV30 with TRBJ1-5, with D hard to call. Deletions cut 0 bases from V and 7 bases from J, with 13 bases between. The germline V gene has CDR1 GTSNPN and CDR2 SVGIG (reference sequence). The CDR3 extends over 14 amino acids. CDR3 nucleotides: TGTGCCTGGAGTGTTGGTAAGGGTGACCAGCCCCAGCATTTT. Residues: CAWSVGKGDQPQHF.

The chain is built from TRBV7-9 and TRBJ2-7; D not certain. The CDR3 consists of 14 residues. The V gene lost 3 bases and the J gene lost 0 bases, with 9 bases spanning the gap. From germline, CDR1 is SEHNR and CDR2 FQNEAQ (reference sequence). CDR3 loop: CASSLGRFSYEQYF. The CDR3 DNA reads as TGTGCCAGCAGCTTGGGCCGATTCTCCTACGAGCAGTACTTC.

The V gene is TRBV2, the J gene TRBJ1-5; D is undetermined. This CDR3 spans 14 amino acids. The germline V and J ends were trimmed by 5 bases and 3 bases, with 11 bases remaining between them. Germline V gene lookup returns CDR1 SNHLY and CDR2 FYNNEI. The CDR3 spells CASSLQRNNQPQHF. The CDR3, as DNA: TGTGCCAGCAGTCTCCAAAGAAACAATCAGCCCCAGCATTTT. The full variable domain, with the rest looked up from reference TRBV2 and TRBJ1-5, is EPEVTQTPSHQVTQMGQEVILRCVPISNHLYFYWYRQILGQKVEFLVSFYNNEISEKSEIFDDQFSVERPDGSNFTLKIRSTKLEDSAMYFCASSLQRNNQPQHFGDGTRLSIL.

This clonotype was seen repeatedly, ten times or more. This chain joins TRBV24-1 and TRBJ2-1; 12 bases line up with TRBD2. CDR3 length: 15 amino acids. Losses at the gene ends were 5 bases for V and 4 bases for J; bases not matched to a gene: 2. Germline CDR1 and CDR2: KGHDR and SFDVKD. CDR3 nucleotide sequence: TGTGCCACCAGTGGGACTAGCGGGAATTACAATGAGCAGTTCTTC. This codes for CATSGTSGNYNEQFF.